These 27 T cell receptor beta chains came from one sample sequenced in a study of blood T cell repertoires in COVID-19. TCRdb's copy holds only in-frame clones and misses some; the assay was immunoSEQ multiplex PCR. Among 250,000 to 350,000 clones listed, 90% were seen once. The sequenced material came from peripheral blood. The receptors were sampled from a woman aged 25 to 39 with COVID-19, enrolled during active disease.

This clone appeared once. The genes are TRBV7-9 and TRBJ1-2; TRBD1 might be the D (5 bases). The V gene lost 4 bases and the J gene lost 8 bases, with 14 bases spanning the gap. This CDR3 spans 13 amino acids. Germline V CDR1 and CDR2: SEHNR, FQNEAQ (reference sequence). The CDR3, as DNA: TGTGCCAGCAGCTCAAGGGACTTTAGGGGCTACACCTTC. It encodes CASSSRDFRGYTF.

The rearrangement links TRBV6-5 to TRBJ1-1; possible D gene TRBD1, 5 bases. The CDR3 has 12 amino acids. V was cut by 6 bases and J by 10 bases, with 15 bases left in between. CDR1 and CDR2 (germline): MNHEY, SVGAGI. The DNA of the CDR3 is TGTGCCAGCAGCCCCCATAGGGGTTTAGCTTTCTTT. Its protein product is CASSPHRGLAFF.

J is TRBJ2-1 and V is TRBV15; TRBD1 matches at 8 bases. This CDR3 has 21 amino acids. CDR1 is LNHNV, CDR2 YYDKDF, per germline (reference sequence). The V gene end was trimmed by 0 bases and the J gene end by 4 bases; junction bases not matched to a gene: 20. The CDR3 loop reads CATSRDRLGDRLEGIYNEQFF. The CDR3 coding sequence is TGTGCCACCAGCAGAGATCGATTAGGGGACAGGCTAGAGGGAATATACAATGAGCAGTTCTTC.

J is TRBJ2-3 and V is TRBV7-9; D is perhaps TRBD2 (6 bases). The CDR3 is made up of 19 amino acids. The germline gives CDR1 SEHNR, CDR2 FQNEAQ (reference sequence). V was clipped by 4 bases and J by 1 base, with 24 bases between them. The CDR3 DNA follows: TGTGCCAGCAGCTCCGGTTGGGCTAGCGAGATTTGGGGCACAGATACGCAGTATTTT. Its protein is CASSSGWASEIWGTDTQYF.

The rearrangement links TRBV7-9 to TRBJ2-1, with 9 bases matching TRBD2. Per the germline V gene, CDR1 is SEHNR and CDR2 is FQNEAQ (reference sequence). The junction had 9 bases not matched to a gene; V was cut back by 5 bases and J by 4 bases. CDR3 length: 16 amino acids. CDR3 nucleotides: TGTGCCAGCAGCATTCTGACTAGCGGCGTATACAATGAGCAGTTCTTC. Its protein is CASSILTSGVYNEQFF.

The rearrangement joins TRBV12-1 to TRBJ2-3; the table's D gene call, TRBD2, was not cross checked with the DNA. TRBV12-1 counts as a pseudogene. The CDR3 totals 19 residues. This CDR3 reads CASSFVSLGLAGVEDTQYF. CDR3 nucleotide sequence: TGTGCCAGCAGCTTTGTGTCCCTGGGACTAGCGGGAGTTGAAGATACGCAGTATTTT.

This clone was detected once. The chain couples TRBV5-5 to TRBJ1-1; possible D gene TRBD1, 5 bases. This CDR3 spans 14 amino acids. CDR1 and CDR2 (germline): SGHKS, YYEKEE (reference sequence). The germline V and J ends were trimmed by 5 bases and 5 bases, with 16 bases remaining between them. In DNA, the CDR3 is TGTGCCAGCAGACAGAACCAGGGAAGGACTGAAGCTTTCTTT. It specifies CASRQNQGRTEAFF. Variable domain in full (rest from reference TRBV5-5 and TRBJ1-1): DAGVTQSPTHLIKTRGQQVTLRCSPISGHKSVSWYQQVLGQGPQFIFQYYEKEERGRGNFPDRFSARQFPNYSSELNVNALLLGDSALYLCASRQNQGRTEAFFGQGTRLTVV.

The chain joins TRBV5-4 to TRBJ2-3; no reliable D call. CDR1 is SGHNT, CDR2 YYREEE, per germline (reference sequence). The V and J ends lost 2 bases and 5 bases respectively, with 9 bases between them. The length of the CDR3 is 13 residues. The CDR3 protein is CASSFMAEDTQYF. The CDR3 bases are TGTGCCAGCAGCTTTATGGCTGAAGATACGCAGTATTTT.

The chain has TRBV15 and TRBJ2-1, with 9 positions matching TRBD2. The CDR3 loop spans 16 amino acids. Germline-derived CDR1 and CDR2 are LNHNV and YYDKDF (reference sequence). With 4 bases clipped from V and 2 bases from J, the junction kept 6 bases outside the gene matches. For the CDR3, the DNA is TGTGCCACCAGCACCGGACTAGCGCCTACCTACAATGAGCAGTTCTTC. Its translation: CATSTGLAPTYNEQFF. Full variable domain (remainder filled in from reference TRBV15 and TRBJ2-1): DAMVIQNPRYQVTQFGKPVTLSCSQTLNHNVMYWYQQKSSQAPKLLFHYYDKDFNNEADTPDNFQSRRPNTSFCFLDIRSPGLGDTAMYLCATSTGLAPTYNEQFFGPGTRLTVL.

J is TRBJ2-1 and V is TRBV7-7; maybe TRBD1 (7 bases). V lost 5 bases and J 0 bases, leaving 17 bases between the germline ends. The germline gives CDR1 SSHAT, CDR2 FNYEAQ (reference sequence). The CDR3 covers 17 residues. The CDR3 is CASSPGGTASSYNEQFF. The CDR3 DNA reads as TGTGCCAGCAGCCCAGGGGGGACGGCTAGCTCCTACAATGAGCAGTTCTTC. Full variable domain (missing parts from reference TRBV7-7 and TRBJ2-1): GAGVSQSPRYKVTKRGQDVTLRCDPISSHATLYWYQQALGQGPEFLTYFNYEAQPDKSGLPSDRFSAERPEGSISTLTIQRTEQRDSAMYRCASSPGGTASSYNEQFFGPGTRLTVL.

This clone was picked up one time. The rearrangement links TRBV2 to TRBJ2-3; D possibly corresponds to TRBD2 (5 bases). Germline CDR1 and CDR2: SNHLY and FYNNEI. The V gene lost 5 bases and the J gene lost 3 bases, with 18 bases spanning the gap. The CDR3 is 16 amino acids. CDR3 loop: CASSLDRTGGTDTQYF. In nucleotides, the CDR3 is TGTGCCAGCAGTTTAGACCGGACTGGTGGTACAGATACGCAGTATTTT.

The CDR3 region has the DNA TGTGCCAGCAGCTTCATTACTAGCGGGAGTAGACGAGAGACCCAGTACTTC. Translation: CASSFITSGSRRETQYF. The V and J genes are TRBV13 and TRBJ2-5; TRBD2 matches 11 bases. V lost 3 bases, J lost 4 bases, and 10 bases stayed unmatched. Looked up from germline, CDR1 is PRHDT and CDR2 is FYEKMQ (reference sequence). The CDR3 sequence is 17 residues long.

The chain has TRBV12-2 and TRBJ2-5; TRBD2, as called in the table, went unchecked against the DNA. TRBV12-2 is reported as a pseudogene. The CDR3 runs 16 residues. The DNA for the CDR3 is TGTGCAAGTCGCTCAGCAGGACTAGCGTACCAAGAGACCCAGTACTTC. This translates into CASRSAGLAYQETQYF.

This chain joins TRBV5-6 and TRBJ2-7, with 8 bases lining up with TRBD2. V shed 0 bases and J 1 base; nucleotides not matched to a gene: 6. In germline, CDR1 is SGHDT, CDR2 YYEEEE. The CDR3 is made up of 16 amino acids. CDR3 nucleotide sequence: TGTGCCAGCAGCTTGGCGGGGGGGCTGGTTTCCTACGAGCAGTACTTC. Its protein is CASSLAGGLVSYEQYF.

V is TRBV15 and J is TRBJ1-1; unclear D gene. V was shortened by 1 base and J by 3 bases, with 12 bases between the two germline ends. CDR1 and CDR2 from the germline V gene are LNHNV and YYDKDF (reference sequence). The CDR3 is 15 residues long. CDR3 protein: CATSRGMGAYTEAFF. For the CDR3, the DNA is TGTGCCACCAGCAGAGGGATGGGAGCGTACACTGAAGCTTTCTTT.

This clone was seen only a few times. The chain recombines TRBV28 with TRBJ2-7; 14 nucleotides match TRBD2. There are 16 residues in the CDR3. Germline V CDR1 and CDR2: MDHEN, SYDVKM. V shed 5 bases, J shed 5 bases, and the junction held 8 bases outside the gene matches. CDR3 nucleotide sequence: TGTGCCAGCAGTGCAACTCGACTAGCGGGAGGGAACGAGCAGTACTTC. Amino acid sequence: CASSATRLAGGNEQYF.

The chain carries TRBV28 and TRBJ1-2, with D perhaps TRBD1 (6 bases). The germline gives CDR1 MDHEN, CDR2 SYDVKM. Trimming shortened V by 6 bases and J by 7 bases, and 15 bases separated the two germline ends. The CDR3 has 13 amino acids. CDR3 sequence reads: CASRYRDKGGYTF. The DNA for the CDR3 is TGTGCCAGCAGATACCGGGACAAAGGTGGCTACACCTTC.

The chain employs TRBV7-9 and TRBJ1-5; D is perhaps TRBD1 (6 bases). In germline, CDR1 is SEHNR, CDR2 FQNEAQ (reference sequence). Trimming left V 7 bases short and J 7 bases short, with 20 bases between. The CDR3 sequence is 15 residues long. The CDR3 DNA reads TGTGCCAGCACCATTACGCCGGGACACATCCAGCCCCAGCATTTT. As protein: CASTITPGHIQPQHF.

The V gene is TRBV18, the J gene TRBJ2-1; 10 bases fit TRBD2. V was pared by 0 bases and J by 4 bases, with 3 bases of the junction left unmatched. The CDR3 length is 16 residues. Per the germline V gene, CDR1 is KGHSH and CDR2 is LQKENI. The CDR3 DNA sequence: TGTGCCAGCTCACCACCGACTAGCGGGCTGTACAATGAGCAGTTCTTC. Its protein is CASSPPTSGLYNEQFF.

V usage is TRBV27 and J usage is TRBJ1-5, with D unclear. Deletions cut 0 bases from V and 6 bases from J, with 6 bases between. The germline CDR1 and CDR2 sequences are MNHEY and SMNVEV (reference sequence). The length of the CDR3 is 13 residues. The CDR3 bases are TGTGCCAGCAGTTTATCGGCGGGTCAGCCCCAGCATTTT. Amino acid sequence: CASSLSAGQPQHF.

CDR3 sequence: CASSIDSEVQPQHF. In DNA form, the CDR3 reads TGTGCCAGTAGTATAGATAGTGAGGTACAGCCCCAGCATTTT. The rearrangement joins TRBV19 to TRBJ1-5; D is unclear. The V gene's germline CDR1 is LNHDA and CDR2 SQIVND (reference sequence). The CDR3 extends over 14 amino acids. Trimming took 0 bases from V and 7 from J, leaving 10 bases between them.

The CDR3 nucleotides read TGTGCCAGCAGTTACAACGGGGACAAAAATTATGGCTACACCTTC. As protein: CASSYNGDKNYGYTF. The chain joins TRBV6-6 to TRBJ1-2, with D maybe TRBD1 (6 bases). V lost 2 bases, J lost 5 bases, and 15 bases lay in between. The CDR3 covers 15 residues. The V gene's germline CDR1 is MNHNY and CDR2 SVGAGI (reference sequence).

This clone showed up many times. The chain links TRBV28 to TRBJ2-1; D is undetermined. V lost 8 bases and J lost 0, with 11 bases in between. CDR3 length: 14 residues. Germline CDR1 and CDR2: MDHEN and SYDVKM. This chain's CDR3 is CASLTFSSYNEQFF. The CDR3 nucleotides are TGTGCCAGCCTAACGTTTAGCTCCTACAATGAGCAGTTCTTC.

The rearrangement uses TRBV28 and TRBJ1-3; D may be TRBD1 (5 bases). The CDR3 runs 16 residues. Germline-derived CDR1 and CDR2 are MDHEN and SYDVKM. Between the trimmed V and J ends, which lost 5 bases and 3 bases, there was a span of 17 bases. CDR3 in amino acids: CASSTLVGGSGNTIYF. CDR3 bases: TGTGCCAGCAGTACCCTTGTGGGGGGGAGTGGAAACACCATATATTTT.

The chain is built from TRBV9 and TRBJ1-1; possible D gene TRBD1, 5 bases. This CDR3 spans 14 amino acids. CDR1 and CDR2 from the germline V gene are SGDLS and YYNGEE. V lost 3 bases and J 1 base, leaving 10 bases between the germline ends. The CDR3 sequence: CASSANQGNTEAFF. CDR3 bases: TGTGCCAGCAGCGCCAACCAGGGGAACACTGAAGCTTTCTTT. The whole variable domain, filled in from reference TRBV9 and TRBJ1-1, reads DSGVTQTPKHLITATGQRVTLRCSPRSGDLSVYWYQQSLDQGLQFLIQYYNGEERAKGNILERFSAQQFPDLHSELNLSSLELGDSALYFCASSANQGNTEAFFGQGTRLTVV.

This chain links TRBV10-3 with TRBJ1-5, with D possibly TRBD1 on 6 matching bases. V gave up 10 bases and J gave up 9 bases, with 16 bases separating them. Germline CDR1 is ENHRY and CDR2 is SYGVKD. The CDR3 loop spans 12 amino acids. The DNA for the CDR3 is TGTGCCACCCGGGACATCGCCGGGCCCCAGCATTTT. It encodes CATRDIAGPQHF.

The rearrangement joins TRBV30 to TRBJ2-7, with D perhaps matching TRBD2 (5 bases). The CDR3 runs to 18 residues. Trimming took 1 base from V and 1 from J, leaving 23 bases between them. Germline values: CDR1 GTSNPN, CDR2 SVGIG (reference sequence). As DNA, the CDR3 is TGTGCCTGGAGTGACCCTTCCCGGGGAGCGACCACTTCCTACGAGCAGTACTTC. This sequence encodes CAWSDPSRGATTSYEQYF.